Following are 30 T cell receptor beta chains from one sample sequenced in a study of blood T cell repertoires in COVID-19. Assay used: immunoSEQ multiplex PCR; TCRdb lists only in-frame clones, some missing. The table has approximately 170,000 clones, 88% seen once. Sequencing was performed on PBMCs or T cells enriched from blood (not recorded which). The receptor set was obtained from a young woman who had recovered from COVID-19.

The V call is TRBV6-1, the J call TRBJ1-5, with D possibly being TRBD1 (5 bases). V was pared by 2 bases and J by 8 bases, with 13 bases between. The CDR3 length is 14 residues. Germline CDR1 reads MNHNS; CDR2 reads SASEGT. This CDR3 is CASSEPGDGEPQHF. CDR3 sequence (DNA): TGTGCCAGCAGTGAACCGGGGGATGGTGAGCCCCAGCATTTT.

The V and J genes are TRBV7-4 and TRBJ1-3; no clear D. The CDR3 totals 20 residues. Germline V lookup: CDR1 SGHVT, CDR2 SQSDAQ. Trimming took 3 bases from V and 1 from J, leaving 25 bases between them. Here the CDR3 reads CASSLGLECGSCQSGNTIYF. DNA for the CDR3: TGTGCCAGCAGCTTGGGATTGGAGTGCGGGTCGTGCCAATCTGGAAACACCATATATTTT.

The rearrangement links TRBV19 to TRBJ2-7, with TRBD2 identical over 8 bases. The CDR3 length is 14 residues. The germline CDR1 and CDR2 sequences are LNHDA and SQIVND (reference sequence). The V gene end was trimmed by 5 bases and the J gene end by 4 bases; junction bases not matched to a gene: 7. CDR3 residues: CASSPDRGGYEQYF. CDR3 sequence (DNA): TGTGCCAGTAGTCCTGACCGGGGGGGATACGAGCAGTACTTC.

The CDR3 region is CASSLGQGSSYGYTF. The DNA of the CDR3 is TGTGCCAGCAGCTTGGGACAGGGCAGTTCCTATGGCTACACCTTC. The gene calls are TRBV7-2 and TRBJ1-2; 9 nucleotides line up with TRBD1. From germline, CDR1 is SGHTA and CDR2 FQGNSA. The CDR3 is made up of 15 amino acids. Losses at the gene ends were 3 bases for V and 4 bases for J; bases not matched to a gene: 6.

The rearrangement uses TRBV5-1 and TRBJ2-3, with 9 bases that match TRBD2. V trimming: 4 bases; J trimming: 1 base; junction bases outside the gene matches: 10. The CDR3 spans 17 residues. Germline V gene data show CDR1 as SGHRS and CDR2 as YFSETQ. CDR3 bases: TGCGCCAGCAGCCCGGGACTAGCCCGCTTCGGCACAGATACGCAGTATTTT. It is translated as CASSPGLARFGTDTQYF.

The CDR3 protein is CSVGGRSDTQYF. Here the CDR3 DNA reads TGCAGCGTCGGCGGAAGATCAGATACGCAGTATTTT. The chain employs TRBV29-1 and TRBJ2-3; D is unresolved. This CDR3 comprises 12 residues. The V gene's germline CDR1 is SQVTM and CDR2 ANQGSEA. The V end lost 6 bases, the J end lost 4 bases, and 11 bases lay between the germline ends.

The rearrangement links TRBV6-5 to TRBJ2-1; TRBD2 matches 7 bases. This CDR3 contains 14 residues. Germline CDR1 and CDR2: MNHEY and SVGAGI. V was clipped by 6 bases and J by 5 bases; unmatched bases: 7. CDR3 residues: CASSLLADHNEQFF. The DNA for the CDR3 is TGTGCCAGCAGCCTGCTAGCGGACCACAATGAGCAGTTCTTC.

This clone occurred a few times. The junction shows a germline mismatch at one end, possibly a read error. The sample holds other DNA sequences that translate to the same CDR3. V gene TRBV2 combines with J gene TRBJ2-7, with D possibly being TRBD2 (5 bases). The CDR3 covers 16 residues. Germline V lookup: CDR1 SNHLY, CDR2 FYNNEI. In nucleotides, the CDR3 is TGTGCCAGCAGTGAAGACATCTGGCGGGCTTCCTCCGAGCAGTACTTC. Protein: CASSEDIWRASSEQYF.

The rearrangement links TRBV18 to TRBJ1-1; no definite D call. Trimming shortened V by 3 bases and J by 5 bases, and 13 bases separated the two germline ends. Germline CDR1 and CDR2: KGHSH and LQKENI. The CDR3 sequence is 14 residues long. DNA of the CDR3: TGTGCCAGCTCACCCCTTGGCGGATTGACTGAAGCTTTCTTT. Encoded protein: CASSPLGGLTEAFF.

The table lists this clone with a count of one. V usage is TRBV6-5 and J usage is TRBJ1-1; weak D call: TRBD1 (6 bases). This CDR3 comprises 13 residues. Per germline, CDR1 MNHEY and CDR2 SVGAGI. The V and J ends lost 7 bases and 3 bases respectively, with 12 bases between them. The CDR3 here is CASNRDTYTEAFF. CDR3 DNA sequence: TGTGCCAGCAACAGGGACACCTACACTGAAGCTTTCTTT.

This chain joins TRBV7-9 and TRBJ1-2; TRBD1 aligns across 7 bases. Germline V gene sequence: CDR1 SEHNR, CDR2 FQNEAQ (reference sequence). The CDR3 totals 15 residues. V shed 1 base, J shed 4 bases, and the junction held 6 bases outside the gene matches. CDR3 in DNA: TGTGCCAGCAGCTTAGACGGGGACAGCCTCTATGGCTACACCTTC. Its translation: CASSLDGDSLYGYTF.

The chain is built from TRBV2 and TRBJ1-6; D is unresolved. This CDR3 has 17 residues. Germline lookup yields CDR1 SNHLY and CDR2 FYNNEI. The V end lost 6 bases, the J end lost 8 bases, and 23 bases lay between the germline ends. The CDR3 coding sequence is TGTGCCAGCAGGGACGGCGGGCACACGTACGGAGATTCACCCCTCCACTTT. Residues: CASRDGGHTYGDSPLHF.

The chain carries TRBV4-3 and TRBJ2-6; D is possibly TRBD1 (6 bases). The CDR3 sequence is 16 residues long. The V gene's germline CDR1 is LGHNA and CDR2 YSLEER. Trimming left V 3 bases short and J 0 bases short, with 9 bases between. In nucleotides, the CDR3 is TGCGCCAGCAGCCAGGACAGTTCCTCTGGGGCCAACGTCCTGACTTTC. It is translated as CASSQDSSSGANVLTF.

The rearrangement links TRBV12-3 or TRBV12-4 to TRBJ1-1; D is unresolved. The V gene lost 3 bases and the J gene lost 6 bases, with 11 bases spanning the gap. The CDR3 sequence is 13 residues long. CDR3 region: CASSFLRNPEAFF. DNA for the CDR3: TGTGCCAGCAGTTTCTTGCGCAATCCTGAAGCTTTCTTT.

This chain connects TRBV19 to TRBJ2-7, with D perhaps matching TRBD2 (6 bases). Germline V lookup: CDR1 LNHDA, CDR2 SQIVND (reference sequence). The CDR3 spans 15 residues. V was cut by 1 base and J by 2 bases, with 12 bases left in between. The CDR3, as DNA: TGTGCCAGTAGTATAGGGACGGGACTTCCCTACGAGCAGTACTTC. Translated: CASSIGTGLPYEQYF.

The chain links TRBV28 to TRBJ1-4; D call uncertain. The CDR3 consists of 15 residues. V was trimmed by 4 bases and J by 4 bases, leaving 13 bases between them. In germline, CDR1 is MDHEN, CDR2 SYDVKM. CDR3 in DNA: TGTGCCAGCAGTTCTACAGAGTACCTTAATGAAAAACTGTTTTTT. Protein sequence: CASSSTEYLNEKLFF.

The rearrangement uses TRBV7-3 and TRBJ2-3; D unresolved. V dropped 5 bases and J dropped 1 base, with 7 bases sitting between them. The CDR3 has 13 residues. CDR1 is SGHTA, CDR2 FQGTGA, per germline. This chain's CDR3 is CASSRGGTDTQYF. DNA of the CDR3: TGTGCCAGCAGCCGAGGAGGCACAGATACGCAGTATTTT.

In this sample, this clone turned up once. The chain combines TRBV27 with TRBJ1-2, with D maybe TRBD1 (6 bases). Germline V gene sequence: CDR1 MNHEY, CDR2 SMNVEV (reference sequence). V lost 4 bases and J 2 bases, leaving 17 bases between the germline ends. This CDR3 comprises 16 residues. DNA for the CDR3: TGTGCCAGCAGTTCTCTTCCGGGGGGGCGCAACTATGGCTACACCTTC. Translated: CASSSLPGGRNYGYTF.

V usage is TRBV2 and J usage is TRBJ1-4; D may be TRBD1 (6 bases). The CDR3 covers 14 residues. The V end was cut by 7 bases, the J end by 6 bases, with 15 bases between. Germline V gene data show CDR1 as SNHLY and CDR2 as FYNNEI. The CDR3 region has the DNA TGTGCCAGCACATTTAGGGGGGGGTATGAAAAACTGTTTTTT. As protein: CASTFRGGYEKLFF.

This clone has ten or more counts. The CDR3 sequence is CASSAGLAGGNEQFF. In nucleotides, the CDR3 is TGTGCCAGCAGCGCGGGACTAGCGGGAGGGAATGAGCAGTTCTTC. The V gene is TRBV5-4, the J gene TRBJ2-1; TRBD2 aligns across 16 bases. After removal of 4 bases from V and 7 bases from J, the junction contained 2 bases not matched to a gene. Germline CDR1 reads SGHNT; CDR2 reads YYREEE (reference sequence). The CDR3 contains 15 residues.

The chain joins TRBV27 to TRBJ2-1, with 7 bases aligning to TRBD1. Germline CDR1 and CDR2: MNHEY and SMNVEV (reference sequence). With V trimmed by 4 bases and J by 7 bases, 13 bases remained unmatched. The CDR3 extends over 16 amino acids. The CDR3 nucleotides read TGTGCCAGCAGTTCGACACCGAGGACAGGTTTGAATGAGCAGTTCTTC. It specifies CASSSTPRTGLNEQFF.

This clone appeared a few times. The gene calls are TRBV28 and TRBJ1-3, with TRBD1 matching 8 bases. Germline CDR1 reads MDHEN; CDR2 reads SYDVKM. There are 16 residues in the CDR3. The V gene end was trimmed by 7 bases and the J gene end by 1 base; junction bases not matched to a gene: 9. CDR3: CASIEQGERSGNTIYF. The CDR3 coding sequence is TGTGCCAGCATTGAACAGGGGGAAAGGTCTGGAAACACCATATATTTT.

The genes are TRBV6-2 or TRBV6-3 and TRBJ2-7; 7 bases are shared with TRBD1. The CDR3 has 14 amino acids. Germline CDR1 is MNHEY and CDR2 is SVGEGT. V shed 3 bases, J shed 4 bases, and the junction held 6 bases outside the gene matches. CDR3 amino acids: CASSYPTGEYEQYF. Here the CDR3 DNA reads TGTGCCAGCAGTTATCCCACAGGGGAGTACGAGCAGTACTTC.

V and J are TRBV15 and TRBJ2-1; 9 bases are a match to TRBD2. V gave up 4 bases and J gave up 7 bases; unmatched junction bases: 8. The CDR3 sequence is 15 residues long. The germline CDR1 and CDR2 sequences are LNHNV and YYDKDF (reference sequence). The CDR3 coding sequence is TGTGCCACCAGCAAGGAAGAAGCGGGAGGAAATGAGCAGTTCTTC. It yields the protein CATSKEEAGGNEQFF.

The CDR3 loop is CASSFLPGSYEQYF. The CDR3 DNA reads as TGTGCCAGCAGTTTCCTCCCGGGCTCCTACGAGCAGTACTTC. The V gene is TRBV28, the J gene TRBJ2-7; D remains ambiguous. V was pared by 3 bases and J by 0 bases, with 9 bases between. CDR1 MDHEN and CDR2 SYDVKM come from the germline V gene. This CDR3 is built from 14 residues.

The chain couples TRBV11-2 to TRBJ2-2; TRBD2 matches 14 bases. In germline, CDR1 is SGHAT, CDR2 FQNNGV. The trim removed 5 bases at V and 4 bases at J, leaving 6 bases unmatched. The CDR3 is 17 amino acids. CDR3 bases: TGTGCCAGCAGCCAGGGACTAGCGGGAGTAAGCACCGGGGAGCTGTTTTTT. It specifies CASSQGLAGVSTGELFF.

The chain joins TRBV4-3 to TRBJ2-1; 9 bases line up with TRBD1. From germline, CDR1 is LGHNA and CDR2 YSLEER. With 6 bases clipped from V and 4 bases from J, the junction kept 10 bases outside the gene matches. This CDR3 is 16 amino acids long. The CDR3 region has the DNA TGCGCCAGCAGTCACACGACAGGGGGGCCGTACAATGAGCAGTTCTTC. Protein: CASSHTTGGPYNEQFF.

The chain couples TRBV28 to TRBJ2-2, with D unclear. Germline CDR1 is MDHEN and CDR2 is SYDVKM. Trimming took 5 bases from V and 10 from J, leaving 11 bases between them. The CDR3 has 12 residues. DNA for the CDR3: TGTGCCAGCAGTGCACAACCCGAGGAGCTGTTTTTT. It codes for CASSAQPEELFF.

The chain is built from TRBV28 and TRBJ1-1; D is uncertain. V lost 2 bases and J 5 bases, leaving 12 bases between the germline ends. This CDR3 region has 14 residues. Germline CDR1 is MDHEN and CDR2 is SYDVKM. The CDR3 DNA sequence: TGTGCCAGCAGTTTAGAGGGTGTTGGGACTGAAGCTTTCTTT. Amino acid sequence: CASSLEGVGTEAFF.

The V call is TRBV4-1, the J call TRBJ2-7; D is perhaps TRBD2 (5 bases). The length of the CDR3 is 14 residues. Germline V CDR1 and CDR2: MGHRA, YSYEKL. V was trimmed by 0 bases and J by 3 bases, leaving 9 bases between them. The CDR3 reads CASSQDPGLYEQYF. DNA of the CDR3: TGCGCCAGCAGCCAAGATCCAGGACTCTACGAGCAGTACTTC.